This T cell receptor (beta chain) was observed in a study of shared clonotypes between healthy human individuals (TCRdb year 2020). Broadly, across the study: Three men and two women, aged 18 to 49 years, made up the cohort. Per donor, leukapheresis produced somewhere between about 0.85 and 9.5 billion PBMCs. To increase sequencing depth and limit assay-specific biases, TCR repertoire library preparation and sequencing were carried out by different laboratories using diverse techniques. To estimate repertoire size and how much clonotypes are shared between individuals, the study performed deep sequencing of blood TCR repertoires from a few healthy adults.

About this clone: Its antigen is currently not known. It has no much larger one-base neighbor in the sample; base qualities were not kept.

General conclusions and limits of the study: Only blood was sampled, and tissue TCR repertoires likely differ from those in blood. Because the study included a small number of donors, the genetic and exposure-history diversity represented was limited. Pairwise subsampling indicated that sequencing depth was expected to affect the degree of clonotype sharing among donors.

Healthy HIV-negative adults with no recently reported acute infections or vaccinations were included as donors. Only Caucasian adults living in Nashville, Tennessee, USA were represented among the donors. In the unsorted samples, tens of millions of PBMCs were counted, and genomic DNA was extracted using the QIAamp DNA Blood Mini kit. Blood was obtained by leukapheresis, after which PBMCs were separated by Ficoll-Histopaque density gradient centrifugation and cryopreserved in liquid nitrogen vapor phase. TCR CDR3 regions were amplified from genomic DNA by multiplex PCR using the deep immunoSEQ assay. Extracted genomic DNA from each cell subset was distributed evenly across all wells of several immunoSEQ 96-well plates, and each plate was treated as a replicate. Each replicate PCR for unsorted PBMC received roughly 300 ng genomic DNA, equal to about 30,000 T cell genomes. Ten immunoSEQ deep assay plates were used to sequence the unsorted PBMC genomic DNA. Purified libraries were quantified with a Qubit 3.0 fluorometer, sized on a Bioanalyzer 2100, and re-quantified with the KAPA Library Quantification kit. Every immunoSEQ 96-well plate was sequenced on a dedicated single-read 150-cycle Illumina NextSeq 550 flow cell. The original pipeline was this. Because the immunoSEQ output held only junctional sequences and lacked quality scores, the filtering could not match the filtering applied to full-length reads. To assign V/J genes and CDR3, sequences were annotated using PyIR, a Python wrapper for IgBLAST v1.9, with IMGT germline references. Any read was removed if the V/J assignment was weak (E-value above 1e-6), the CDR3 was missing, or the read contained stop codons, out-of-frame junctions, or ambiguous translated residues. V3J clonotypes were defined by identical inferred V gene, J gene, and CDR3 amino acid sequence. Percentage overlap between repertoires was computed as shared unique clonotypes divided by the size of the smaller repertoire. Repertoire richness was assessed with RTK rarefaction, the Chao1 estimator, and Recon v2.1 estimates of unobserved clonotypes. TCRdb carries this immuneACCESS record with in-frame sequences only. Its versions omit some clonotypes, under half of them owing to an unresolved V gene in the studies checked, with the rest unexplained. D and trimming come from the DNA, and the V and J calls and clone size come from that table. Present in this sample are approximately 470,000 clones, over 70% of which were seen just once. Together, the top ten hold approximately 12% of the sample.

V is cut by 5 bases and J by 5 bases, and the space between the germline ends is 13 bases. The germline V gene supplies CDR1 SGHRS and CDR2 YFSETQ. The CDR3 goes from the cysteine to the phenylalanine over 13 residues. Only the CDR3 DNA is retained, 39 bases long and in frame from the first base. Sequencing used PBMCs. This receptor was taken from a woman in her thirties or forties in good health. Some clones in this sample may be carry-over from other donors' samples. Rearrangement joined TRBV5-1 to TRBJ2-5; tentative D gene TRBD2, with 6 bases matching. The sequenced DNA is TGCGCCAGCAGAACTAGCTTAGGCGAGACCCAGTACTTC. It encodes CASRTSLGETQYF.